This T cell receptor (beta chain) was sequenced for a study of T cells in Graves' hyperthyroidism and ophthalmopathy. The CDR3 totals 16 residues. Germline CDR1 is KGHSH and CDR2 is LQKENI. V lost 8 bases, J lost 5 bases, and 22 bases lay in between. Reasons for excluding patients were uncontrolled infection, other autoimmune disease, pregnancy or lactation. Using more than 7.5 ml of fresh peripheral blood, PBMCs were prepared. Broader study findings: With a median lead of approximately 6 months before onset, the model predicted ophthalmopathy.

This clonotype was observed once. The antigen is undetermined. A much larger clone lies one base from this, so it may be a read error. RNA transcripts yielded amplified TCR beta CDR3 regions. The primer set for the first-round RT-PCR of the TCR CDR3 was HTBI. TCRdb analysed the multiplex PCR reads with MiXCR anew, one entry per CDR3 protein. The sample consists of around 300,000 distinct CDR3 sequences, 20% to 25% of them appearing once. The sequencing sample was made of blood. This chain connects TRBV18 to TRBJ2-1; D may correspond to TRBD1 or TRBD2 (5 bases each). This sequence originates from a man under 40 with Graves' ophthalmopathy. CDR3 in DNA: TGTGCCAGCCAAACAGCAGGGCGTGGGAGCCACAATGAGCAGTTCTTC. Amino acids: CASQTAGRGSHNEQFF.